These 22 T cell receptor beta chains originate from one sample sequenced in a study of blood T cells in healthy people across ages. Then a second PCR, running about 6 to 11 cycles, was carried out with a sample-barcoded 5' primer and a J-beta primer mix. TCRdb reprocessed the 5' RACE reads with MiXCR, giving one entry per CDR3 protein. The data hold 800,000 to 950,000 distinct CDR3 sequences, with 48% observed a single time. Material: blood. All receptors derive from a young man in good health.

The table lists this clonotype with a count of one. This chain uses TRBV14 with TRBJ2-3, with unresolved D. V was shortened by 4 bases and J by 4 bases, with 12 bases between the two germline ends. Germline lookup yields CDR1 SGHDN and CDR2 FVKESK. CDR3 length equals 14 residues. CDR3 sequence: CASSPTSRADTQYF. The CDR3 nucleotides read TGTGCCAGCAGCCCGACTTCTAGAGCAGATACGCAGTATTTT.

This clonotype was seen a few times. The CDR3 loop reads CASSLTGALTDTQYF. In DNA, the CDR3 is TGTGCCAGCAGCTTAACAGGAGCCCTCACAGATACGCAGTATTTT. The V call is TRBV11-1, the J call TRBJ2-3; possibly TRBD1 for D (5 bases). Deletions cut 2 bases from V and 2 bases from J, with 11 bases between. The length of the CDR3 is 15 residues. The germline CDR1 and CDR2 sequences are SGHAT and FQDESV (reference sequence).

The chain employs TRBV29-1 and TRBJ2-1; D unresolved. Trimming left V 7 bases short and J 6 bases short, with 7 bases between. Germline-derived CDR1 and CDR2 are SQVTM and ANQGSEA. The CDR3 extends over 10 amino acids. CDR3 residues: CSAGFNEQFF. As DNA, the CDR3 is TGCAGCGCTGGGTTCAATGAGCAGTTCTTC.

The rearrangement joins TRBV20-1 to TRBJ2-1; TRBD2 agrees at 9 bases. With 4 bases clipped from V and 14 bases from J, the junction kept 15 bases outside the gene matches. The CDR3 contains 14 residues. Germline CDR1 is DFQATT and CDR2 is SNEGSKA (reference sequence). The CDR3 loop reads CSAIYGTSQGGEFF. CDR3 coding DNA: TGCAGTGCTATATATGGGACTAGCCAGGGAGGGGAGTTCTTC.

The V and J genes are TRBV14 and TRBJ2-1; TRBD2 is a possible D gene (5 bases). Germline V gene sequence: CDR1 SGHDN, CDR2 FVKESK. V was cut by 3 bases and J by 7 bases, with 19 bases left in between. The CDR3 runs to 16 residues. The CDR3 nucleotides are TGTGCCAGCAGCCAGGGGTTCCGGGATGGGCGGAATGAGCAGTTCTTC. This codes for CASSQGFRDGRNEQFF.

The chain couples TRBV6-6 to TRBJ1-5; D is possibly TRBD1 (5 bases). Germline V gives CDR1 MNHNY, CDR2 SVGAGI (reference sequence). This CDR3 spans 16 amino acids. Trimming shortened V by 6 bases and J by 2 bases, and 17 bases separated the two germline ends. The CDR3 loop reads CASSSPGRGGNQPQHF. The CDR3 DNA follows: TGTGCCAGCAGCAGCCCTGGGCGGGGGGGCAATCAGCCCCAGCATTTT.

This clonotype has more than one count but fewer than ten. J is TRBJ2-3 and V is TRBV4-1; 8 bases fit TRBD2. This CDR3 has 17 residues. In germline, CDR1 is MGHRA, CDR2 YSYEKL. Unmatched junction bases numbered 11, after V lost 2 bases and J lost 4 bases. CDR3: CASSQRGGPPFADTQYF. The CDR3 coding sequence is TGCGCCAGCAGCCAACGCGGGGGGCCCCCTTTCGCAGATACGCAGTATTTT.

There are a few counts of this clonotype. This sequence joins TRBV6-2 or TRBV6-3 and TRBJ2-5; D gene uncertain. The CDR3 is 16 amino acids. Germline V lookup: CDR1 MNHEY, CDR2 SVGEGT. With 0 bases removed from V and 5 bases from J, the gap between germline ends came to 16 bases. The CDR3 DNA reads as TGTGCCAGCAGTTACTCGCCCGGATTCATAGGGGAGACCCAGTACTTC. It is translated as CASSYSPGFIGETQYF.

About this clonotype itself: Germline is not matched at one junction end, which may reflect a read error. The V call is TRBV5-4, the J call TRBJ2-3; a weak D match, TRBD1 (5 bases). CDR3 length: 16 residues. The germline gives CDR1 SGHNT, CDR2 YYREEE (reference sequence). The CDR3 sequence is CASSVAGGAATYTQYF. The CDR3 DNA is TGTGCCAGCAGCGTGGCCGGTGGGGCCGCCACATATACGCAGTATTTT.

The genes are TRBV28 and TRBJ1-1; D call uncertain. Germline V CDR1 and CDR2: MDHEN, SYDVKM. The V end was cut by 1 base, the J end by 1 base, with 13 bases between. The CDR3 runs to 16 residues. The CDR3 reads CASSLYNGRENTEAFF. The CDR3 DNA follows: TGTGCCAGCAGTTTATACAACGGGAGGGAGAACACTGAAGCTTTCTTT.

This clonotype was detected only a few times. The chain has TRBV5-6 and TRBJ2-7; 12 bases align to TRBD2. This CDR3 is built from 15 residues. Germline lookup yields CDR1 SGHDT and CDR2 YYEEEE. V shed 4 bases and J 3 bases; nucleotides not matched to a gene: 5. In nucleotides, the CDR3 is TGTGCCAGCAGCCTGACTAGCGGGGGACTCTACGAGCAGTACTTC. As protein: CASSLTSGGLYEQYF.

There are a few counts of this clonotype. V and J are TRBV7-2 and TRBJ1-5; D call uncertain. CDR1 is SGHTA and CDR2 is FQGNSA in the germline V gene. V was cut by 1 base and J by 9 bases, with 7 bases left in between. The CDR3 consists of 12 residues. The CDR3 loop is CASSLDYSPQHF. CDR3 sequence (DNA): TGTGCCAGCAGCTTAGATTACTCGCCCCAGCATTTT.

This clonotype occurred a few times. This chain links TRBV20-1 with TRBJ1-2; the D gene is possibly TRBD1 (5 bases). CDR1 DFQATT and CDR2 SNEGSKA come from the germline V gene (reference sequence). Trimming took 0 bases from V and 7 from J, leaving 9 bases between them. The CDR3 contains 12 residues. Here the CDR3 reads CSARDRGSGYTF. The DNA for the CDR3 is TGCAGTGCTAGAGATCGGGGGAGTGGCTACACCTTC.

A few counts support this clonotype. This chain links TRBV6-2 or TRBV6-3 with TRBJ2-1; D is unclear. Trimming removed 0 bases at V and 6 bases at J, with 15 bases between. The CDR3 contains 16 residues. Germline V lookup: CDR1 MNHEY, CDR2 SVGEGT. Here the CDR3 reads CASSYSRGVGGNEQFF. The CDR3 DNA is TGTGCCAGCAGTTACTCGAGAGGCGTAGGCGGCAATGAGCAGTTCTTC.

In this sample, this clonotype turned up many times. The chain uses TRBV10-3 and TRBJ2-3, with TRBD2 matching 9 bases. The CDR3 has 13 residues. CDR1 and CDR2 from the germline V gene are ENHRY and SYGVKD. V lost 10 bases and J lost 2; bases outside the gene matches: 4. The CDR3 loop reads CATSGELTDTQYF. CDR3 in DNA: TGTGCCACTAGCGGGGAGCTCACAGATACGCAGTATTTT.

V and J are TRBV12-3 or TRBV12-4 and TRBJ2-3, with D possibly matching TRBD2 (6 bases). There are 13 residues in the CDR3. Between the trimmed V and J ends, which lost 6 bases and 6 bases, there was a span of 13 bases. In DNA, the CDR3 is TGTGCCAGCAGCGAGGACTATTCCGATACGCAGTATTTT. This encodes CASSEDYSDTQYF.

The chain recombines TRBV5-1 with TRBJ2-3; D not resolved. V was pared by 0 bases and J by 1 base, with 9 bases between. CDR1 is SGHRS, CDR2 YFSETQ, per germline. CDR3 length equals 15 residues. This chain's CDR3 is CASSLGRIGTDTQYF. Here the CDR3 DNA reads TGCGCCAGCAGCTTGGGTAGGATTGGCACAGATACGCAGTATTTT.

This chain uses TRBV12-3 or TRBV12-4 with TRBJ1-2, with a tentative D call TRBD1 (6 bases). Trimming left V 0 bases short and J 7 bases short, with 15 bases between. The CDR3 is 15 residues long. The CDR3 region is CASSLASDRTRGYTF. CDR3 coding DNA: TGTGCCAGCAGTTTAGCGTCCGACAGGACCCGTGGCTACACCTTC.

V and J are TRBV20-1 and TRBJ1-1; tentatively, D is TRBD1 (5 bases). V lost 8 bases, J lost 5 bases, and 15 bases lay in between. The CDR3 length is 12 residues. In germline, CDR1 is DFQATT, CDR2 SNEGSKA (reference sequence). The CDR3 nucleotides read TGCAGTCGGAAAGTTGGGGGTACTGAAGCTTTCTTT. Its translation is CSRKVGGTEAFF.

This clonotype was detected many times. The CDR3 nucleotides read TGTGCCAGCAGTGACGGGCCTGGGGGAAATGAGCAGTTCTTC. Amino acid sequence: CASSDGPGGNEQFF. The V call is TRBV6-4, the J call TRBJ2-1; D possibly uses TRBD1 or TRBD2 (5 bases each). The V gene's germline CDR1 is MRHNA and CDR2 SNTAGT. Trimming left V 2 bases short and J 7 bases short, with 12 bases between. The CDR3 runs 14 residues.

The chain combines TRBV29-1 with TRBJ2-3; a weak D match, TRBD2 (6 bases). CDR1 and CDR2 (germline): SQVTM, ANQGSEA. Trimming shortened V by 4 bases and J by 1 base, and 9 bases separated the two germline ends. The CDR3 runs to 13 residues. This chain's CDR3 is CSVASAGTDTQYF. Written as DNA, the CDR3 is TGCAGCGTTGCTAGCGCGGGCACAGATACGCAGTATTTT.

The rearrangement uses TRBV20-1 and TRBJ2-7, with D maybe TRBD1 (6 bases). V dropped 7 bases and J dropped 9 bases, with 22 bases sitting between them. The CDR3 has 13 amino acids. Germline assignment: CDR1 DFQATT and CDR2 SNEGSKA (reference sequence). The CDR3 is CSVSGRGQARQYF. The CDR3 DNA reads as TGCAGTGTCAGTGGCAGGGGCCAAGCAAGGCAGTACTTC.